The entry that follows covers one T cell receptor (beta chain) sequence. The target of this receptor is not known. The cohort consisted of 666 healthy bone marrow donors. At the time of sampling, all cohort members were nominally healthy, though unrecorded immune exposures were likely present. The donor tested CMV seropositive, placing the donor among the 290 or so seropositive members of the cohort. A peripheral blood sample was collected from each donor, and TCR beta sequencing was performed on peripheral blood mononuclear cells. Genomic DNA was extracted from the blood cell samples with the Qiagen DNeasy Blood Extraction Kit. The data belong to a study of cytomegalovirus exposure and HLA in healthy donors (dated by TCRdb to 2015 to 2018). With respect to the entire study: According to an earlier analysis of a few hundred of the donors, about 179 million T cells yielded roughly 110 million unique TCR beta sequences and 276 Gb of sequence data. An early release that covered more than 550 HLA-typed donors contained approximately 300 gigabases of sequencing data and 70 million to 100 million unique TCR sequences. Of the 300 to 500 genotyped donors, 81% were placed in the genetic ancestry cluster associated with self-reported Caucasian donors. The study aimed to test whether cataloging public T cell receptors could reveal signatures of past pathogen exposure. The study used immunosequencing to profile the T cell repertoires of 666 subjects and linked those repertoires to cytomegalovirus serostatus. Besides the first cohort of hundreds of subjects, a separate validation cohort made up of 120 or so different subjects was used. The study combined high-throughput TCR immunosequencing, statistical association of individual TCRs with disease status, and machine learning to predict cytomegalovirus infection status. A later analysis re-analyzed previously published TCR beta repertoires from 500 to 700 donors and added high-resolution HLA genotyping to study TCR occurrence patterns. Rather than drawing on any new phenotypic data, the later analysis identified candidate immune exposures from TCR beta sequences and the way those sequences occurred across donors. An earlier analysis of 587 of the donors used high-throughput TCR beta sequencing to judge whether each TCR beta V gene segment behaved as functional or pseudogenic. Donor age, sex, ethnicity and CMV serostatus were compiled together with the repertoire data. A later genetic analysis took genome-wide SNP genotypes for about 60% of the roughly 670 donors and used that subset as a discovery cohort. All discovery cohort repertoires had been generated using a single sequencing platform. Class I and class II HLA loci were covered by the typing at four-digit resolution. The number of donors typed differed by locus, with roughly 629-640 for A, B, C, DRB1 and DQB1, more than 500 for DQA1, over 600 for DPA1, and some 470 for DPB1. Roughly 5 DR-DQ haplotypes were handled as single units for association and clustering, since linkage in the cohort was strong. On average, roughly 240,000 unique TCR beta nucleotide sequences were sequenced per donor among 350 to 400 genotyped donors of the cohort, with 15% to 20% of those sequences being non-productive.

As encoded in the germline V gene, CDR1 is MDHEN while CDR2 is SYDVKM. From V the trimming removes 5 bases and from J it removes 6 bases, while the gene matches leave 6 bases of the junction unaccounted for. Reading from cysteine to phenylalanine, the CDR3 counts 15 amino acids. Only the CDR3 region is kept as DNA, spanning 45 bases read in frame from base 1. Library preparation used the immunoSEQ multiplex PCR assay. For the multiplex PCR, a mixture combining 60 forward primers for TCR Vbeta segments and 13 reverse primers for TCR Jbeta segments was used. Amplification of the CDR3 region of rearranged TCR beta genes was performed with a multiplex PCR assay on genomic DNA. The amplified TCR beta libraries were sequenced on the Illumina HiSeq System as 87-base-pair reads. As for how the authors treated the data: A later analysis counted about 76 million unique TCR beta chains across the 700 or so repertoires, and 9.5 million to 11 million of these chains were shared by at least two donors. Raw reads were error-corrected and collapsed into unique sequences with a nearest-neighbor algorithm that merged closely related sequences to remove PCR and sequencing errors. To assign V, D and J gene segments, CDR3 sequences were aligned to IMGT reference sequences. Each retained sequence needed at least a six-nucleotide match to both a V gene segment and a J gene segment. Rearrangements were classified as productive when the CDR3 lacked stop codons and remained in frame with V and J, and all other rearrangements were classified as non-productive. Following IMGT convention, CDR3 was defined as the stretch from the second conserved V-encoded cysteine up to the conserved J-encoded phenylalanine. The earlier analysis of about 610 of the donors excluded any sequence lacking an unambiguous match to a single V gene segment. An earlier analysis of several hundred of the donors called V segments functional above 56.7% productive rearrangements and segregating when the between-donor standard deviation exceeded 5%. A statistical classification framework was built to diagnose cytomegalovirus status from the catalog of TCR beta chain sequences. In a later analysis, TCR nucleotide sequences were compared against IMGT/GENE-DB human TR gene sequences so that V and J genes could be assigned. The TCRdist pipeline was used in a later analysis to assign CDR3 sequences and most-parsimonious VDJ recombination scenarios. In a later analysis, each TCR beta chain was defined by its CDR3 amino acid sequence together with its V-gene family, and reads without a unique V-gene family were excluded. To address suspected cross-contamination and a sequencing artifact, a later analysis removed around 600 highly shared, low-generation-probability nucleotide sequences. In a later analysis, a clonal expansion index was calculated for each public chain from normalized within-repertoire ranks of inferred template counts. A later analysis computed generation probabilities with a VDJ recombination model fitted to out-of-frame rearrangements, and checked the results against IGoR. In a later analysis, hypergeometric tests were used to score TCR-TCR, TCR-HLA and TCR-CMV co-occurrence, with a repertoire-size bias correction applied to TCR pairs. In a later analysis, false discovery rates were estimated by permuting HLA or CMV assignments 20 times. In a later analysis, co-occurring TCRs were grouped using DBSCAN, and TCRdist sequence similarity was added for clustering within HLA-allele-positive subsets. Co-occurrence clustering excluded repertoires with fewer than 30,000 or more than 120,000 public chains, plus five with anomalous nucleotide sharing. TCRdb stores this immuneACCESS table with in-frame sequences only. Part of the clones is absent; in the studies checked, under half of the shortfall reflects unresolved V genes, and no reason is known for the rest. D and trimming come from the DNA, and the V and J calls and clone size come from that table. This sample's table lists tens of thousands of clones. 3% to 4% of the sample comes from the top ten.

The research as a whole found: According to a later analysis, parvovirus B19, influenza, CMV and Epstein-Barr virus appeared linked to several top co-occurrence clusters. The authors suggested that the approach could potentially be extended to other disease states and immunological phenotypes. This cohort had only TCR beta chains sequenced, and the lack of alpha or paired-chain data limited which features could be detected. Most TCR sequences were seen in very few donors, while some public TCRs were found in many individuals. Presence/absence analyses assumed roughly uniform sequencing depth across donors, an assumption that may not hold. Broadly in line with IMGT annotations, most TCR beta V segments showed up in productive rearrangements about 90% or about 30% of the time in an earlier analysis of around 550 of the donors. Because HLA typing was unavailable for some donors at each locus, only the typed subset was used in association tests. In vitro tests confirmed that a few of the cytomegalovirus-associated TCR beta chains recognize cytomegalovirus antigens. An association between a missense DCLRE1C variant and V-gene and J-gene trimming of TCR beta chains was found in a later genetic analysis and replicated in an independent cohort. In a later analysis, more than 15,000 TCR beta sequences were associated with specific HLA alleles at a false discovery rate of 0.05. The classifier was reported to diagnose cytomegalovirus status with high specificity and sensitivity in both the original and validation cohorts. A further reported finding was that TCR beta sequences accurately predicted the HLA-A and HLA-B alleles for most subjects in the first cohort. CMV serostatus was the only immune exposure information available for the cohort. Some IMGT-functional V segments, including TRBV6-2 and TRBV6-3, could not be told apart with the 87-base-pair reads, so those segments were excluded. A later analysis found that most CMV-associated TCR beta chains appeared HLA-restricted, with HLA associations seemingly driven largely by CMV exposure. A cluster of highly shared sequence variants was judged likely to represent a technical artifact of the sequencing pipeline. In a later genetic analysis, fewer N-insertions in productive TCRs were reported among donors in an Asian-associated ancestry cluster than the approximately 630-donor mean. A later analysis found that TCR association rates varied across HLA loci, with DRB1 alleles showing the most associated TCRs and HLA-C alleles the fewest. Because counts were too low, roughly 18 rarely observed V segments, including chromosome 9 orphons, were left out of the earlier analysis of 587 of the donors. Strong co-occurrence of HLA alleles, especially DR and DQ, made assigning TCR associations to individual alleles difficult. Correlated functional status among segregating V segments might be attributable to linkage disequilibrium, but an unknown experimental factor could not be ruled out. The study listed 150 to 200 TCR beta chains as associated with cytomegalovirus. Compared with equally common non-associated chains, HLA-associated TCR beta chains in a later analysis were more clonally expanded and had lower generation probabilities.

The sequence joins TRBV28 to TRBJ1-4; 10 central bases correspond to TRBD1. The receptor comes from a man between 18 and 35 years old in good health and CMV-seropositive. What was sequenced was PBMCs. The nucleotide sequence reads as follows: TGTGCCAGCAGTCCTGACAGGGGGCCATATGAAAAACTGTTTTTT. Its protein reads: CASSPDRGPYEKLFF.